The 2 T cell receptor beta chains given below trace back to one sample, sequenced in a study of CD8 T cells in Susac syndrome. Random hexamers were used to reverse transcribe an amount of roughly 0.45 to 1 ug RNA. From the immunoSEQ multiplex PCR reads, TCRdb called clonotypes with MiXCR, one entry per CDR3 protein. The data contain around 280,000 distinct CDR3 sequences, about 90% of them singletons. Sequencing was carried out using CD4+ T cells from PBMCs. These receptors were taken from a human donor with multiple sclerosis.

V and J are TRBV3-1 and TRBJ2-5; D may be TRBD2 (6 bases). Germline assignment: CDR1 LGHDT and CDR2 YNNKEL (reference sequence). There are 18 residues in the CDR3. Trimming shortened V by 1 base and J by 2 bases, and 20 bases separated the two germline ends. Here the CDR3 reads CASSQGKVRGGLQETQYF. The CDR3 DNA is TGTGCCAGCAGCCAAGGTAAAGTGCGAGGAGGACTACAAGAGACCCAGTACTTC.

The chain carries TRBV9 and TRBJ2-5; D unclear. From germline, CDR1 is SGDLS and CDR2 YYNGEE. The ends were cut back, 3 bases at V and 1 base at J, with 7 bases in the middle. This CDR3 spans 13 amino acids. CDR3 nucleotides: TGTGCCAGCAGCGAGAGTTCCCAAGAGACCCAGTACTTC. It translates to CASSESSQETQYF.